This TCR beta chain was captured in a study of shared clonotypes between healthy human individuals. Whole-study results and caveats: Researchers sampled only blood; tissue repertoires likely differ. Across subsets, estimated richness was generally greater for naive than for memory populations.

The CDR3 length is 15 residues. Germline loops: CDR1 MNHEY, CDR2 SMNVEV (reference sequence). Trimming at V came to 5 bases and at J to 5 bases, leaving 9 bases not matched to a gene. Genomic DNA of every subset was divided equally among multiple immunoSEQ plates. Study processing details: Filtering differed for immunoSEQ, which gave only junction sequences without quality scores. Profiled with immunoSEQ multiplex PCR; TCRdb holds only in-frame clones, not every one. D and trimming were read from the DNA, whereas the V and J calls and clone size are those reported in that table. The profile shows around 1.9 million clones, 90% to 95% of them singletons. As defined, naive CD8 cells were CD45RO-negative and positively selected for CCR7, with terminally differentiated effector memory CD45RA+ cells excluded. On this clone itself: What it binds is unknown.

The sample was naive CD8+ T cells from PBMCs. The chain joins TRBV27 to TRBJ1-1; 9 bases are shared with TRBD1. The TCR was taken from a young man in good health. Some clones in this sample may be carry-over from other donors' samples. The CDR3 DNA is TGTGCCAGCAGTCCATTACAGGGGGCGGGTACTGAAGCTTTCTTT. This codes for CASSPLQGAGTEAFF.